Presented here are 2 T cell receptor beta chains from one specimen sequenced in a study of blood T cell repertoires in COVID-19. Sequencing used immunoSEQ multiplex PCR; TCRdb keeps in-frame clones, though not all of them. This table holds hundreds of thousands of clones, roughly 90% found once. Sequencing input: peripheral blood. The source of these receptors is a woman aged 45-59 years with active or convalescent COVID-19.

This chain uses TRBV6-5 with TRBJ2-1; 11 positions match TRBD2. After removal of 0 bases from V and 9 bases from J, the junction contained 7 bases not matched to a gene. Germline CDR1 is MNHEY and CDR2 is SVGAGI. This CDR3 has 16 amino acids. The CDR3 region is CASSYSVAGGQVEQFF. CDR3 in DNA: TGTGCCAGCAGTTACTCAGTAGCGGGGGGGCAGGTTGAGCAGTTCTTC.

The gene calls are TRBV11-2 and TRBJ1-2; D is possibly TRBD1 (5 bases). The V and J ends lost 5 bases and 4 bases respectively, with 14 bases between them. Germline V CDR1 and CDR2: SGHAT, FQNNGV. The CDR3 runs to 14 residues. The CDR3 DNA reads TGTGCCAGCAGCCCCACCGGACACCCCTATGGCTACACCTTC. It specifies CASSPTGHPYGYTF.